Below, one T cell receptor beta chain is given with its context. These data belong to a study of technical replicates of blood from a handful of donors. Clones were read by immunoSEQ multiplex PCR, and TCRdb kept only the in-frame ones, dropping some. The repertoire holds around 58,000 clones, with around nine tenths as singletons. The germline CDR1 and CDR2 sequences are SGHTA and FQGNSA. This CDR3 has 14 residues. The ends were cut back, 0 bases at V and 5 bases at J, with 9 bases in the middle. The chain has TRBV7-2 and TRBJ2-3; D unresolved. The TCR was taken from a human donor in good health. Some clones in this sample may be carry-over from other donors' samples. Sequencing used PBMCs. Written as DNA, the CDR3 is TGTGCCAGCAGCTTAGCGCGGTTTCTAGATACGCAGTATTTT. It encodes CASSLARFLDTQYF.